These T cell receptor beta chains were read from a single sample in a study of blood T cell repertoires in COVID-19. Only in-frame clones appear in the TCRdb table, and some are missing; sequencing was by immunoSEQ multiplex PCR. The data show about 250,000 clones, with roughly 91% seen just once and approximately 9% held by the top ten. The sample was PBMCs or T cells enriched from blood (not recorded which). The source of these receptors is a man aged 35 to 55 who had recovered from COVID-19. Each CDR3 is given with its conserved first and last residue. The D gene is left open where the match is weak. Size values are once, few and many counts, or a class for expanded clones, and some rows have none.

>.|TRBJ2-3|TRBV7-2|TRBD2
CASRWTSGRPDTQYF
TGTGCCAGCAGATGGACTAGCGGGAGACCCGATACGCAGTATTTT
>.|TRBJ2-5|TRBV7-3|.
CASSLEVNRAQYF
TGTGCCAGCAGCTTAGAAGTGAATCGGGCCCAGTACTTC
>.|TRBJ1-6|TRBV21-1|.
CASSRRGSTRGLNSPLHF
TGTGCCAGCAGCCGTCGGGGTTCCACCAGGGGGCTAAATTCACCCCTCCACTTT
>few|TRBJ2-1|TRBV19|.
CASSVQGPPTPYNEQFF
TGTGCCAGTAGTGTACAGGGCCCCCCAACCCCCTACAATGAGCAGTTCTTC
>.|TRBJ1-6|TRBV25-1|TRBD1
CASRQTGGYSPLHF
TGTGCCAGCAGACAGACAGGGGGCTATTCACCCCTCCACTTT
>.|TRBJ2-7|TRBV6-5|.
CASSFSSPNEQYF
TGTGCCAGCAGTTTCTCTAGCCCCAACGAGCAGTACTTC
>once|TRBJ1-5|TRBV4-1|.
CASSDDSVGAYSNQPQHF
TGCGCCAGCAGCGATGACTCCGTGGGAGCTTATAGCAATCAGCCCCAGCATTTT
>.|TRBJ2-7|TRBV29-1|TRBD1
CSVQTGGESEQYF
TGCAGCGTTCAGACAGGGGGCGAGTCCGAGCAGTACTTC
>.|TRBJ1-2|TRBV6-2/TRBV6-3|TRBD1
CASSMGQAINYGYTF
TGTGCCAGCAGCATGGGACAGGCGATCAACTATGGCTACACCTTC
>.|TRBJ1-2|TRBV30|TRBD1
CAWAGTGGSGYTF
TGTGCCTGGGCCGGGACAGGGGGCTCTGGCTACACCTTC
>.|TRBJ2-5|TRBV7-2|.
CASSLGRETQYF
TGTGCCAGCAGCTTAGGCAGAGAGACCCAGTACTTC
>.|TRBJ1-4|TRBV4-1|.
CASSHQTVEKLFF
TGCGCCAGCAGCCATCAGACAGTAGAAAAACTGTTTTTT
>.|TRBJ1-6|TRBV28|TRBD1
CASSLPPGQNNSPLHF
TGTGCCAGCAGTTTACCACCGGGACAGAATAATTCACCCCTCCACTTT
>.|TRBJ1-1|TRBV7-9|.
CASRDSVSTEAFF
TGTGCCAGCAGGGACAGTGTCAGCACTGAAGCTTTCTTT
>.|TRBJ2-5|TRBV27|.
CASSLEFSGTQYF
TGTGCCAGCAGTTTAGAATTTTCGGGAACCCAGTACTTC
>.|TRBJ1-3|TRBV6-5|.
CASTKQEQRNTIYF
TGTGCCAGCACAAAACAGGAACAGCGCAACACCATATATTTT
>.|TRBJ1-3|TRBV6-5|TRBD1
CASSPQTGVHTIYF
TGTGCCAGCAGTCCGCAGACAGGGGTGCACACCATATATTTT
>.|TRBJ1-5|TRBV7-2|.
CASSLPGSNQPQHF
TGTGCCAGCAGCCTGCCCGGTAGCAATCAGCCCCAGCATTTT
>.|TRBJ1-5|TRBV19|TRBD1
CASRGGQGIQPQHF
TGTGCCAGTAGGGGGGGACAGGGAATACAGCCCCAGCATTTT
>.|TRBJ2-2|TRBV9|TRBD2
CASSPGRPGELFF
TGTGCCAGCAGCCCCGGGAGGCCCGGGGAGCTGTTTTTT
>.|TRBJ1-5|TRBV19|.
CASSTAGPQHF
TGTGCCAGTAGTACCGCAGGGCCCCAGCATTTT
>.|TRBJ1-3|TRBV7-2|.
CASSLAGSSGNTIYF
TGTGCCAGCAGCTTAGCTGGCAGCTCTGGAAACACCATATATTTT
>.|TRBJ1-1|TRBV6-6|TRBD1
CASSSSRQGRNTEAFF
TGTGCCAGCAGTTCCTCAAGACAGGGGCGAAACACTGAAGCTTTCTTT
>.|TRBJ1-6|TRBV6-5|TRBD1
CASSLQGAPDSLHF
TGTGCCAGCAGTTTACAGGGGGCGCCTGATTCCCTCCACTTT
>.|TRBJ1-6|TRBV2|.
CASSEQGYNSPLHF
TGTGCCAGCAGTGAACAGGGCTATAATTCACCCCTCCACTTT
>.|TRBJ2-5|TRBV27|TRBD2
CASSLLPQSSGGMETQYF
TGTGCCAGCAGTTTACTCCCCCAGAGTAGCGGGGGGATGGAGACCCAGTACTTC
>.|TRBJ2-5|TRBV24-1|.
CATSDLGGETQYF
TGTGCCACCAGTGATCTCGGGGGAGAGACCCAGTACTTC
>.|TRBJ1-3|TRBV19|.
CASKGGYPPRSGNTIYF
TGTGCCAGTAAAGGCGGATATCCCCCACGCTCTGGAAACACCATATATTTT
>.|TRBJ2-3|TRBV2|TRBD2
CASSAWTSGGTDTQYF
TGTGCCAGCAGTGCATGGACTAGCGGGGGGACAGATACGCAGTATTTT
>.|TRBJ2-7|TRBV10-1|TRBD2
CASSSSGGAYEQYF
TGCGCCAGCAGTTCTAGCGGGGGGGCCTACGAGCAGTACTTC
>.|TRBJ2-7|TRBV7-8|TRBD2
CASSFFLRGALGSPYEQYF
TGTGCCAGCAGCTTTTTTTTGCGGGGGGCCCTCGGATCGCCCTACGAGCAGTACTTC
>.|TRBJ2-3|TRBV7-9|.
CASTPQVKDTQYF
TGTGCCAGCACCCCTCAGGTGAAAGATACGCAGTATTTT
>.|TRBJ1-2|TRBV29-1|TRBD1
CSVGQGAGGYTF
TGCAGCGTCGGACAGGGGGCTGGTGGCTACACCTTC
>.|TRBJ2-5|TRBV9|.
CASSVDHITGETQYF
TGTGCCAGCAGCGTAGACCATATAACCGGAGAGACCCAGTACTTC
>.|TRBJ2-7|TRBV9|.
CASSVDGSGEQYF
TGTGCCAGCAGCGTAGACGGGAGCGGCGAGCAGTACTTC
>.|TRBJ2-7|TRBV5-1|.
CASSLSVLGGAGSEQYF
TGCGCCAGCAGCTTAAGTGTCCTTGGGGGGGCCGGGAGTGAGCAGTACTTC
>.|TRBJ2-1|TRBV7-9|TRBD2
CASRPPGLAANEQFF
TGTGCCAGCAGACCCCCGGGACTAGCCGCGAATGAGCAGTTCTTC